This TCR beta chain came from a study of Ad26.COV2.S vaccination and SARS-CoV-2 variants. Overall study results and limits: Recipients given vaccine exceeded placebo recipients in spike-specific TCR breadth. Quantification of TCR breadth and depth may have yielded underestimates of total T cell responses.

TCRdb's table, derived via immunoSEQ multiplex PCR, lists solely in-frame clones and lacks some. Seen here are some 190,000 clones, 87% observed once, and the top ten hold under 7.5%. V shed 1 base, J shed 0 bases, and the junction held 3 bases outside the gene matches. CDR3 length: 16 amino acids. Germline CDR1 is SGHNT and CDR2 is YYREEE (reference sequence). On this clone: What it binds is not known.

Source: peripheral blood, taken after recovery from COVID-19. V gene TRBV5-4 combines with J gene TRBJ2-3, with 9 bases fitting TRBD2. The TCR originated in a human donor who had recovered from COVID-19. The CDR3 is CASSLSSGVSTDTQYF. The CDR3 DNA is TGTGCCAGCAGCTTGTCTAGCGGGGTTAGCACAGATACGCAGTATTTT.